The 18 T cell receptor beta chains in this list originate from one sample, sequenced in a study of spatial heterogeneity in lung cancer. From the 5' RACE reads, TCRdb called clonotypes with MiXCR, one entry per CDR3 protein. The table lists about 86,000 distinct CDR3 sequences, around 13% of them singletons, with 4.6% in the top ten. As for time point: sample taken at primary tumor resection. TCRs were sequenced from unsorted whole RNA of tumor, nontumor lung or PBMC. The sequences come from PBMCs, collected at surgery. These receptors all stem from a male donor with early-stage non-small cell lung cancer.

In its sample, this clonotype is medium-sized. The chain recombines TRBV27 with TRBJ1-5; 7 bases map to TRBD1. The CDR3 is 16 residues long. V shed 5 bases and J 7 bases; nucleotides not matched to a gene: 14. Germline V gene data show CDR1 as MNHEY and CDR2 as SMNVEV (reference sequence). In DNA form, the CDR3 reads TGTGCCAGCAGTCCCGAAGGGGGCGGAACGTGGCAGCCCCAGCATTTT. Protein: CASSPEGGGTWQPQHF.

Turning to this clonotype: A single base separates this from a much larger clone, so it may be a read error. This chain connects TRBV7-2 to TRBJ2-7; 11 bases fit TRBD2. Germline V gene data show CDR1 as SGHTA and CDR2 as FQGNSA. This CDR3 has 15 residues. V was clipped by 6 bases and J by 5 bases; unmatched bases: 9. The CDR3 sequence is CASSRTSGFPNEQYF. In DNA, the CDR3 is TGTGCCAGCAGTAGGACTAGCGGGTTCCCCAACGAGCAGTACTTC.

The CDR3 reads CASSEGGTDTQYF. CDR3 bases: TGTGCCAGCAGCGAGGGTGGCACAGATACGCAGTATTTT. This sequence joins TRBV6-4 and TRBJ2-3, with D perhaps TRBD2 (5 bases). CDR1 is MRHNA, CDR2 SNTAGT, per germline. V lost 6 bases and J 1 base, leaving 8 bases between the germline ends. The CDR3 spans 13 residues.

This clonotype has a count of ten or more. The gene calls are TRBV29-1 and TRBJ1-4, with D hard to call. With 5 bases removed from V and 0 bases from J, the gap between germline ends came to 10 bases. CDR1 and CDR2 (germline): SQVTM, ANQGSEA. The CDR3 sequence is 14 residues long. CDR3 bases: TGCAGCGTTCAGCTTGGGTCAACTAATGAAAAACTGTTTTTT. Translating gives CSVQLGSTNEKLFF.

The rearrangement uses TRBV5-1 and TRBJ2-2; D remains ambiguous. V was clipped by 1 base and J by 6 bases, with 13 bases between them. CDR1 is SGHRS and CDR2 is YFSETQ in the germline V gene. CDR3 length: 15 residues. This chain's CDR3 is CASSLHGETAGELFF. As DNA, the CDR3 is TGCGCCAGCAGCTTGCACGGTGAAACGGCCGGGGAGCTGTTTTTT.

This clonotype appeared a few times. The chain links TRBV5-1 to TRBJ2-6; no firm D call. CDR3 length: 15 residues. The ends were cut back, 4 bases at V and 2 bases at J, with 10 bases in the middle. In germline, CDR1 is SGHRS, CDR2 YFSETQ. The CDR3 DNA is TGCGCCAGCAGCCCGTTCGGTGCTGGGGCCAACGTCCTGACTTTC. This codes for CASSPFGAGANVLTF.

CDR3 DNA: TGTGCCAGCAGCCCCCGGTCCCGCACAGATACGCAGTATTTT. It codes for CASSPRSRTDTQYF. The chain has TRBV7-9 and TRBJ2-3; D not resolved. This CDR3 has 14 residues. V lost 5 bases to trimming and J lost 1 base, with 10 bases between them. The V gene's germline CDR1 is SEHNR and CDR2 FQNEAQ (reference sequence).

This chain connects TRBV5-1 to TRBJ1-1; tentative D call: TRBD1 (5 bases). This CDR3 spans 15 amino acids. V dropped 4 bases and J dropped 7 bases, with 20 bases sitting between them. The germline V gene has CDR1 SGHRS and CDR2 YFSETQ. The CDR3 DNA reads as TGCGCCAGCAGCCCCGAGGAGAGGGGAACTGATGAAGCTTTCTTT. Encoded protein: CASSPEERGTDEAFF.

About this clonotype: Because the CDR3 is missing its conserved closing phenylalanine or tryptophan, this is likely a read error. The chain recombines TRBV12-3 or TRBV12-4 with TRBJ2-2, with 10 positions matching TRBD2. The V and J ends lost 7 bases and 6 bases, in that order; junction bases with no gene match: 11. The CDR3 covers 16 residues. CDR3 sequence: CASKTWGAGGAGELFL. In DNA form, the CDR3 reads TGTGCCAGCAAAACATGGGGAGCGGGAGGGGCCGGGGAGCTGTTTCTT.

The genes are TRBV2 and TRBJ1-1; D call uncertain. The CDR3 runs to 14 residues. Germline CDR1 SNHLY, CDR2 FYNNEI. V lost 6 bases and J 6 bases, leaving 17 bases between the germline ends. The CDR3 protein is CASSLRTQGAEAFF. In DNA form, the CDR3 reads TGTGCCAGCAGCCTCCGGACCCAAGGCGCTGAAGCTTTCTTT.

The chain joins TRBV5-1 to TRBJ2-3; TRBD2 aligns across 10 bases. Looked up from germline, CDR1 is SGHRS and CDR2 is YFSETQ. The CDR3 runs to 16 residues. The trim removed 4 bases at V and 4 bases at J, leaving 9 bases unmatched. CDR3 DNA: TGCGCCAGCAGCGCAACCGGGACTAGCGTGCCAGATACGCAGTATTTT. Its translation: CASSATGTSVPDTQYF.

This chain uses TRBV3-1 with TRBJ2-6; D uncertain. Germline CDR1 reads LGHDT; CDR2 reads YNNKEL (reference sequence). V shed 3 bases and J shed 0 bases, with 3 bases lying between them. This CDR3 region has 14 residues. This CDR3 reads CASSHSSGANVLTF. The CDR3 coding sequence is TGTGCCAGCAGCCACAGCTCTGGGGCCAACGTCCTGACTTTC.

This clonotype was found many times. The chain recombines TRBV5-4 with TRBJ2-5; D gene uncertain. The germline V gene has CDR1 SGHNT and CDR2 YYREEE (reference sequence). This CDR3 has 16 residues. V was pared by 0 bases and J by 3 bases, with 15 bases between. The CDR3 spells CASSLGPPDGKETQYF. Written as DNA, the CDR3 is TGTGCCAGCAGCTTGGGGCCCCCCGACGGAAAAGAGACCCAGTACTTC.

This clonotype came up once. V is TRBV5-1 and J is TRBJ2-1; 12 positions match TRBD2. V shed 4 bases and J 7 bases; nucleotides not matched to a gene: 6. Germline loops: CDR1 SGHRS, CDR2 YFSETQ. The length of the CDR3 is 15 residues. CDR3 amino acids: CASSRTSGTGNEQFF. For the CDR3, the DNA is TGCGCCAGCAGCCGGACTAGCGGGACGGGGAATGAGCAGTTCTTC.

This clonotype was counted a few times. This rearrangement joins TRBV5-4 to TRBJ2-1; the match to TRBD2 covers 9 bases. The germline V gene encodes CDR1 SGHNT and CDR2 YYREEE (reference sequence). This CDR3 has 16 residues. V trimming: 1 base; J trimming: 0 bases; junction bases outside the gene matches: 2. CDR3 loop: CASSLSSGSSYNEQFF. CDR3 nucleotide sequence: TGTGCCAGCAGCTTGAGTAGCGGGAGCTCCTACAATGAGCAGTTCTTC.

This clonotype turned up a few times. The chain recombines TRBV29-1 with TRBJ1-1; possibly TRBD1 for D (5 bases). Germline V CDR1 and CDR2: SQVTM, ANQGSEA. The CDR3 has 13 amino acids. Trimming removed 2 bases at V and 3 bases at J, with 10 bases between. Written as DNA, the CDR3 is TGCAGCGTTGAAATCAGGGCGGACACTGAAGCTTTCTTT. It codes for CSVEIRADTEAFF.

Many counts were recorded for this clonotype. The chain couples TRBV20-1 to TRBJ1-1; 7 nucleotides align to TRBD1. The CDR3 is 11 amino acids. Germline assignment: CDR1 DFQATT and CDR2 SNEGSKA (reference sequence). V shed 3 bases and J 8 bases; nucleotides not matched to a gene: 3. In nucleotides, the CDR3 is TGCAGTGCTAGGAGGGACAGCGAAGCTTTCTTT. Protein sequence: CSARRDSEAFF.

This chain connects TRBV5-1 to TRBJ1-1; D is possibly TRBD1 (5 bases). The CDR3 extends over 13 amino acids. CDR1 and CDR2 (germline): SGHRS, YFSETQ. Trimming took 0 bases from V and 6 from J, leaving 9 bases between them. The CDR3 spells CASSLDRDAEAFF. The CDR3, as DNA: TGCGCCAGCAGCTTGGATAGGGACGCTGAAGCTTTCTTT. Looking up the rest from reference TRBV5-1 and TRBJ1-1 gives the full variable domain: KAGVTQTPRYLIKTRGQQVTLSCSPISGHRSVSWYQQTPGQGLQFLFEYFSETQRNKGNFPGRFSGRQFSNSRSEMNVSTLELGDSALYLCASSLDRDAEAFFGQGTRLTVV.